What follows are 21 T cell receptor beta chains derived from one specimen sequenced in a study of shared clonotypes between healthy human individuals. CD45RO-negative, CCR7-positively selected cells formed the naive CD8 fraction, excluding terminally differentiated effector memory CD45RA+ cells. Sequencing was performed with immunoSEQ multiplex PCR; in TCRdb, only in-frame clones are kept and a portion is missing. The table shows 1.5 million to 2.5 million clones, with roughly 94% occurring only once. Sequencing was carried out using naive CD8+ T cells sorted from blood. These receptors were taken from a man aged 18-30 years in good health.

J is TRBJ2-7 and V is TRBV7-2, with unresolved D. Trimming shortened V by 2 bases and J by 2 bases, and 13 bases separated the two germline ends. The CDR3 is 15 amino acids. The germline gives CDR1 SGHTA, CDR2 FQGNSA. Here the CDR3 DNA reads TGTGCCAGCAGCTTATTCTCGATAGCCACCTACGAGCAGTACTTC. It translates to CASSLFSIATYEQYF.

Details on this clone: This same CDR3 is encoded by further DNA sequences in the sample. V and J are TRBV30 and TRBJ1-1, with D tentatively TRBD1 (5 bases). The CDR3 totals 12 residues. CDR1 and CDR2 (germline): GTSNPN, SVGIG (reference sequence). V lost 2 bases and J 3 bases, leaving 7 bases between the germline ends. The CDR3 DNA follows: TGTGCCTGGAGTCCGGGGGACACTGAAGCTTTCTTT. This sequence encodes CAWSPGDTEAFF.

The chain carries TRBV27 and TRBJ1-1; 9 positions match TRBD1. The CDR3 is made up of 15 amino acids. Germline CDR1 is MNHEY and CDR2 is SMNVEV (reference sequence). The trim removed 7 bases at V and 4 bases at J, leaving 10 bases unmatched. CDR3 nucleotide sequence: TGTGCCAGCAAACTACAGGGGGCGCTGGTCACTGAAGCTTTCTTT. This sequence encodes CASKLQGALVTEAFF.

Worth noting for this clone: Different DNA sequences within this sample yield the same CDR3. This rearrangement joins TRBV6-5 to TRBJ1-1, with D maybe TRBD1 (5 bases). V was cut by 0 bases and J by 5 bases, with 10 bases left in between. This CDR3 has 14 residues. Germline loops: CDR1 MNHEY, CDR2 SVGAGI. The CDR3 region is CASSYSGERTEAFF. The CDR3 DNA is TGTGCCAGCAGTTACTCAGGGGAACGAACTGAAGCTTTCTTT.

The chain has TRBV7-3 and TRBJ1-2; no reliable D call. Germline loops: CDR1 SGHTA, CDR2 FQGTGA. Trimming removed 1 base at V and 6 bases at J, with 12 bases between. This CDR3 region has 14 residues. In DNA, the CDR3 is TGTGCCAGCAGCTTAAGGTCAGATAGCAATGGCTACACCTTC. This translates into CASSLRSDSNGYTF.

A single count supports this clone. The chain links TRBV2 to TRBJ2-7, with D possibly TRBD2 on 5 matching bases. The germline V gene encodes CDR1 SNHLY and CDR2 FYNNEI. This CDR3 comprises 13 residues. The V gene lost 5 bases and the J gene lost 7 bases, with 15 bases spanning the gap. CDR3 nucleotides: TGTGCCAGCAGTCCCTTGGGAGAGTGGGAGCAGTACTTC. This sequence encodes CASSPLGEWEQYF.

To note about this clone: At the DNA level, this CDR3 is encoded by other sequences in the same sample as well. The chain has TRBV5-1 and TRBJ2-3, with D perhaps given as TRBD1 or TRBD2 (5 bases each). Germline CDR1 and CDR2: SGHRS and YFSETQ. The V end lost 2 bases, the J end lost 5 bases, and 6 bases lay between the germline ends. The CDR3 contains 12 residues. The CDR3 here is CASSFGGDTQYF. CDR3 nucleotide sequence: TGCGCCAGCAGCTTTGGGGGAGATACGCAGTATTTT.

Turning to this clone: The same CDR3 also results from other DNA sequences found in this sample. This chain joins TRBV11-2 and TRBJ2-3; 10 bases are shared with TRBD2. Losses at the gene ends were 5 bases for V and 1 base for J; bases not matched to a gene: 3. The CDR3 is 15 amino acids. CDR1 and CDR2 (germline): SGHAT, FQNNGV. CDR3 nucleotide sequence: TGTGCCAGCAGCCACGGGACTAGCGGCACAGATACGCAGTATTTT. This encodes CASSHGTSGTDTQYF.

This CDR3 reads CASSFEGVNEQFF. Here the CDR3 DNA reads TGTGCCAGCAGCTTTGAGGGGGTGAATGAGCAGTTCTTC. The chain links TRBV5-6 to TRBJ2-1; maybe TRBD1 (6 bases). CDR3 length: 13 amino acids. Germline V gene lookup returns CDR1 SGHDT and CDR2 YYEEEE. Trimming took off 2 bases at V and 7 bases at J, with 10 bases between the two ends. Full variable domain (rest looked up from reference TRBV5-6 and TRBJ2-1): DAGVTQSPTHLIKTRGQQVTLRCSPKSGHDTVSWYQQALGQGPQFIFQYYEEEERQRGNFPDRFSGHQFPNYSSELNVNALLLGDSALYLCASSFEGVNEQFFGPGTRLTVL.

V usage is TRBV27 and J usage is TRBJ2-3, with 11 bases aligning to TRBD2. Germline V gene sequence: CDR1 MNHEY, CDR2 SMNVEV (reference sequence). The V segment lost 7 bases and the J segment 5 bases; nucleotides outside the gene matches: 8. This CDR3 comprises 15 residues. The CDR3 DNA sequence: TGTGCCAGCACCTTTAGCGGGGGGGCTCTAGATACGCAGTATTTT. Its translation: CASTFSGGALDTQYF.

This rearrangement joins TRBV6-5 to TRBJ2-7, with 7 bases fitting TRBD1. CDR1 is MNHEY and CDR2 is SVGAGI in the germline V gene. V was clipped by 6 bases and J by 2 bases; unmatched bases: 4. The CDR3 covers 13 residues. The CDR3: CASSIGTAYEQYF. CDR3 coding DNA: TGTGCCAGCAGCATAGGGACAGCCTACGAGCAGTACTTC.

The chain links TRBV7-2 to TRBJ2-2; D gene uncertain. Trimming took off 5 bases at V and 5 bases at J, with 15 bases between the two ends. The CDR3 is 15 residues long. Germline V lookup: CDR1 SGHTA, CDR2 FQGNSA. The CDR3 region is CASSPLGFPTGELFF. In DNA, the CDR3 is TGTGCCAGCAGCCCCCTCGGGTTTCCAACCGGGGAGCTGTTTTTT.

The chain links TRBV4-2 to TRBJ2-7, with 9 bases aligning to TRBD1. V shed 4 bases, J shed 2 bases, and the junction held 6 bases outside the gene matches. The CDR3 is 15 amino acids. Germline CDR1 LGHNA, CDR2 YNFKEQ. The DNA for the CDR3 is TGTGCCAGCAGCCCGGGGACAGGGCTCACCTACGAGCAGTACTTC. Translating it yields CASSPGTGLTYEQYF.

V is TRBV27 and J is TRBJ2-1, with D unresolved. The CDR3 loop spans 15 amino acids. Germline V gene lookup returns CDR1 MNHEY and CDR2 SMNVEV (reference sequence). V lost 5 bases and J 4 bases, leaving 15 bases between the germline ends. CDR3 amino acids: CASSITSPTYNEQFF. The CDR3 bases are TGTGCCAGCAGTATTACGTCACCCACTTACAATGAGCAGTTCTTC.

For the CDR3, the DNA is TGTGCCACCAGCGGGTTCGACAGGGGGCTTGAAAAACTGTTTTTT. This sequence encodes CATSGFDRGLEKLFF. The gene calls are TRBV15 and TRBJ1-4; 10 bases agree with TRBD1. Unmatched junction bases numbered 7, after V lost 5 bases and J lost 7 bases. The germline CDR1 and CDR2 sequences are LNHNV and YYDKDF (reference sequence). The CDR3 consists of 15 residues.

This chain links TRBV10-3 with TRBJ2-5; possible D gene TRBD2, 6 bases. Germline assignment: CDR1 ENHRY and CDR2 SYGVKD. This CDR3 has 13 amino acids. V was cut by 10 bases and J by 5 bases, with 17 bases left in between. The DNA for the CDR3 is TGTGCCACGGGGGTTGCAGGGAAGGAGACCCAGTACTTC. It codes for CATGVAGKETQYF.

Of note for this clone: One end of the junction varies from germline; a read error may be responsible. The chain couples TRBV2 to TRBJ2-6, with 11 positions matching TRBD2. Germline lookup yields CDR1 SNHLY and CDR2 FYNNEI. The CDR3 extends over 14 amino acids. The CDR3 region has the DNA TGTGCCAGCAGGGAGGGGACTAGCGGAGTCCTGGTGGCTTTC. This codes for CASREGTSGVLVAF.

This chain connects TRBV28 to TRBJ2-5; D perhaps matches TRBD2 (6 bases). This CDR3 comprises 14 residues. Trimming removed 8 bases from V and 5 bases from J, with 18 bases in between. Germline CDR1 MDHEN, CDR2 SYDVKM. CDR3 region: CASAGPRGWETQYF. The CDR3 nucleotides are TGTGCCAGCGCGGGACCGAGGGGCTGGGAGACCCAGTACTTC.

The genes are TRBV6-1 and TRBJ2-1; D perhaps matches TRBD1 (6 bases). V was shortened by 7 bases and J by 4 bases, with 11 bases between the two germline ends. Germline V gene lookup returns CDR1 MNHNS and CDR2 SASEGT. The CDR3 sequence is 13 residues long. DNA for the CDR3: TGTGCCAGCACTATAAGGGGGTACAATGAGCAGTTCTTC. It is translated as CASTIRGYNEQFF.

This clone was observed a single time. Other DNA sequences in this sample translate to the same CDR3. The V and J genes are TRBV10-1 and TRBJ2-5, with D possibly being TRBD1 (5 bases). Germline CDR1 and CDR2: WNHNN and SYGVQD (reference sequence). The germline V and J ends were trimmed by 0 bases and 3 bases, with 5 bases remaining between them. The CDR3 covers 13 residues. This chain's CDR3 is CASSESGEETQYF. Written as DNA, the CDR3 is TGCGCCAGCAGTGAGTCAGGGGAAGAGACCCAGTACTTC.

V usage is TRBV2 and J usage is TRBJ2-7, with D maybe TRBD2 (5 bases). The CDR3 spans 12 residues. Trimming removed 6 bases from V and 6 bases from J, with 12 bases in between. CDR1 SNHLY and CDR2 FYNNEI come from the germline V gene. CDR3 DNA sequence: TGTGCCAGCAGGCCGGGAAGTAGCGAGCAGTACTTC. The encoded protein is CASRPGSSEQYF.